The following is a T cell receptor beta chain sequence with its context. The sample is drawn from a study of blood T cell repertoires in COVID-19. Background on the study: Sites across the United States, Italy and Spain contributed samples from acute and convalescent COVID-19. The cDNA or gDNA used as material had been derived from T cells, B-cell-depleted T cells, or PBMCs.

Source study methods: Reference gene primer amplification in the assay estimated nucleated cell counts. Some clones are missing from TCRdb's copy, which holds only in-frame ones; the method was immunoSEQ multiplex PCR. That table is the source of V, J and clone size, and D and trimming were worked out from the DNA. The sample holds tens of thousands of clones; roughly 94% are singletons and the top ten take approximately 4.1%. Looked up from germline, CDR1 is SEHNR and CDR2 is FQNEAQ (reference sequence). V dropped 0 bases and J dropped 10; count of bases not matched to a gene: 11. The CDR3 totals 18 residues.

This chain connects TRBV7-9 to TRBJ1-6; 11 nucleotides line up with TRBD1. Sequenced sample: peripheral blood. The sequence was obtained from a human donor with active COVID-19. The donor label of this sample is uncertain. CDR3 region: CASSLAFGQGAQGSPLHF. DNA of the CDR3: TGTGCCAGCAGCTTAGCGTTCGGACAGGGGGCGCAAGGGTCACCCCTCCACTTT.